The following is a T cell receptor beta chain sequence with its context. The target antigen is unknown. The sample originates from a study of T cell repertoires in ileal Crohn's disease. Whole-study context: Surgery for a complication: stricturing in about 61%, penetrating in about 40%. Study results and limitations: Active smokers at surgery had more clonal expansions than non-smokers.

The CDR3 spans 22 residues. The V and J ends lost 7 bases and 0 bases respectively, with 31 bases between them. From germline, CDR1 is MNHEY and CDR2 SMNVEV (reference sequence). Sequencing was performed with immunoSEQ multiplex PCR; in TCRdb, only in-frame clones are kept and a portion is missing. The data hold thousands of clones, with about two thirds observed a single time. Time point here: proximal margin of the surgical specimen (macroscopically non-inflamed). The sequenced sample was ileal tissue. This chain connects TRBV27 to TRBJ2-6, with D maybe TRBD1 (6 bases). This sequence was found in an adult with Crohn's disease. The CDR3 reads CASTTRTPTGTPLNSGANVLTF. DNA for the CDR3: TGTGCCAGCACTACTAGAACCCCCACAGGGACCCCATTAAACTCTGGGGCCAACGTCCTGACTTTC.